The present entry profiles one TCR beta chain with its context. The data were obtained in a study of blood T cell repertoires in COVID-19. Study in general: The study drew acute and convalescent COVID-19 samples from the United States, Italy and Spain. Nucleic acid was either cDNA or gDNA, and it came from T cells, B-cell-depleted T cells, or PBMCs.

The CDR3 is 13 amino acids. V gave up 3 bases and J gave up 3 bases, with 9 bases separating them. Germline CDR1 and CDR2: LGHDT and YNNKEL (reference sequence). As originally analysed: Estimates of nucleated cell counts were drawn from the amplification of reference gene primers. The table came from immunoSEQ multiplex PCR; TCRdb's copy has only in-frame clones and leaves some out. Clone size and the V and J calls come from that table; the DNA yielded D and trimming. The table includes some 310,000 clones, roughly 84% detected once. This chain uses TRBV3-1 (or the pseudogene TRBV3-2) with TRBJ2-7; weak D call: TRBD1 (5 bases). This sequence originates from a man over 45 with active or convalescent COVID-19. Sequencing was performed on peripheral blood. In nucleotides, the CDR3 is TGTGCCAGCAGCCACAAGGGGCTCTACGAGCAGTACTTC. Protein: CASSHKGLYEQYF.